The 28 T cell receptor beta chains below come from one sample, sequenced in a study of blood T cells in healthy people across ages. Next came a second PCR, run for about 6 to 11 cycles, which used a sample-barcoded 5' primer along with a J-beta primer mix. TCRdb redid the calling of the 5' RACE reads with MiXCR, one entry per CDR3 protein. The sample lists 1.5 million to 2 million distinct CDR3 sequences, 40% to 55% occurring once. Sequencing input: blood. These receptors were collected from a woman aged 35 to 49 in good health.

V usage is TRBV20-1 and J usage is TRBJ2-4; 9 bases are shared with TRBD1. V dropped 3 bases and J dropped 7; count of bases not matched to a gene: 7. Germline V gene lookup returns CDR1 DFQATT and CDR2 SNEGSKA (reference sequence). This CDR3 contains 14 residues. CDR3 sequence: CSASNPGTGNIQYF. DNA of the CDR3: TGCAGTGCTAGTAATCCCGGGACAGGGAACATTCAGTACTTC.

The J gene is TRBJ1-4, the V gene TRBV4-2; no definite D call. This CDR3 has 16 residues. Germline values: CDR1 LGHNA, CDR2 YNFKEQ. Trimming pared 0 bases from V and 4 bases from J, leaving 12 bases between. This chain's CDR3 is CASSQDTRHINEKLFF. The CDR3 DNA sequence: TGTGCCAGCAGCCAAGATACGAGACACATTAATGAAAAACTGTTTTTT.

The chain joins TRBV15 to TRBJ2-3, with D possibly TRBD2 on 6 matching bases. CDR1 is LNHNV, CDR2 YYDKDF, per germline (reference sequence). Between the trimmed V and J ends, which lost 1 base and 4 bases, there was a span of 15 bases. The CDR3 runs 16 residues. The CDR3 here is CATSRGGGVGPDTQYF. CDR3 nucleotides: TGTGCCACCAGCAGAGGGGGCGGGGTTGGCCCAGATACGCAGTATTTT.

The table lists this clonotype with a count of one. The V call is TRBV20-1, the J call TRBJ2-7; no firm D call. V lost 6 bases and J 2 bases, leaving 14 bases between the germline ends. The CDR3 is 13 amino acids. Per the germline V gene, CDR1 is DFQATT and CDR2 is SNEGSKA (reference sequence). This chain's CDR3 is CSAWTRNTYEQYF. The CDR3 coding sequence is TGCAGTGCGTGGACCAGGAACACCTACGAGCAGTACTTC.

The CDR3 DNA sequence: TGCGCCAGCAGCTTGGGACGGACAGGGAGCATCTCCTACAATGAGCAGTTCTTC. This sequence encodes CASSLGRTGSISYNEQFF. The V gene is TRBV5-1, the J gene TRBJ2-1; 8 bases fit TRBD1. J gave up 0 bases and V 0 bases, and 8 bases lay outside the gene matches. Looked up from germline, CDR1 is SGHRS and CDR2 is YFSETQ. The CDR3 extends over 18 amino acids.

This rearrangement joins TRBV10-3 to TRBJ2-1; D is uncertain. V dropped 5 bases and J dropped 1 base, with 9 bases sitting between them. This CDR3 is built from 14 residues. The germline V gene has CDR1 ENHRY and CDR2 SYGVKD. The CDR3 DNA follows: TGTGCCATCAGTTTAGTAAATTCCTACAATGAGCAGTTCTTC. As protein: CAISLVNSYNEQFF.

This clonotype was recorded a few times. The chain uses TRBV10-3 and TRBJ2-1, with D possibly being TRBD1 or TRBD2 (6 bases each). Trimming removed 4 bases at V and 3 bases at J, with 10 bases between. The germline V gene has CDR1 ENHRY and CDR2 SYGVKD. The CDR3 runs to 14 residues. CDR3 in DNA: TGTGCCATCAGTGGGGGGGCTAACTACAATGAGCAGTTCTTC. As protein: CAISGGANYNEQFF.

The V and J genes are TRBV6-2 or TRBV6-3 and TRBJ1-5; TRBD1 might be the D (6 bases). Germline CDR1 reads MNHEY; CDR2 reads SVGEGT. The CDR3 consists of 13 residues. Trimming removed 10 bases at V and 4 bases at J, with 14 bases between. CDR3 sequence (DNA): TGTGCCACGTTAGACAGGAGAAATCAGCCCCAGCATTTT. Amino acid sequence: CATLDRRNQPQHF.

This clonotype has a single count. The chain is built from TRBV15 and TRBJ2-1, with a tentative D call TRBD1 (8 bases). Germline CDR1 and CDR2: LNHNV and YYDKDF (reference sequence). V gave up 0 bases and J gave up 5 bases, with 20 bases separating them. This CDR3 region has 18 residues. CDR3 DNA: TGTGCCACCAGCAGAGATCGTCCCGGACAGGGAGGGCACAATGAGCAGTTCTTC. Encoded protein: CATSRDRPGQGGHNEQFF. The variable domain in full, with the rest retrieved from reference TRBV15 and TRBJ2-1, is DAMVIQNPRYQVTQFGKPVTLSCSQTLNHNVMYWYQQKSSQAPKLLFHYYDKDFNNEADTPDNFQSRRPNTSFCFLDIRSPGLGDTAMYLCATSRDRPGQGGHNEQFFGPGTRLTVL.

This clonotype was recorded once. For the CDR3, the DNA is TGTGCCACCAGTGATTCGAGGACCTCCGGCAGATACGCGTATTTT. Its protein is CATSDSRTSGRYAYF. The chain carries TRBV24-1 and TRBJ2-3; D is unresolved. Between the trimmed V and J ends, which lost 2 bases and 14 bases, there was a span of 22 bases. Germline V gene sequence: CDR1 KGHDR, CDR2 SFDVKD. CDR3 length equals 15 residues.

This clonotype was counted a few times. The rearrangement links TRBV12-3 or TRBV12-4 to TRBJ2-7, with D perhaps given as TRBD1 or TRBD2 (6 bases each). This CDR3 contains 13 residues. V was cut by 3 bases and J by 6 bases, with 12 bases left in between. In DNA form, the CDR3 reads TGTGCCAGCAGTTTGATGGGGGGCGGCGAGCAGTACTTC. Protein sequence: CASSLMGGGEQYF.

This chain connects TRBV25-1 to TRBJ2-7; TRBD1 aligns across 11 bases. The V segment lost 3 bases and the J segment 3 bases; nucleotides outside the gene matches: 7. Germline CDR1 MGHDK, CDR2 SYGVNS. The CDR3 length is 16 residues. In DNA form, the CDR3 reads TGTGCCAGCAGTGACCCCCTCGGGACAGGGGGCTACGAGCAGTACTTC. This codes for CASSDPLGTGGYEQYF.

This chain links TRBV7-9 with TRBJ2-7; 8 bases align to TRBD2. Germline loops: CDR1 SEHNR, CDR2 FQNEAQ (reference sequence). The CDR3 consists of 18 residues. Trimming at V came to 5 bases and at J to 7 bases, leaving 22 bases not matched to a gene. In DNA, the CDR3 is TGTGCCAGCAGCCAACCAGTTGCGGGGGGTCGCTCCTACAATGAGCAGTACTTC. Residues: CASSQPVAGGRSYNEQYF.

The rearrangement joins TRBV27 to TRBJ2-7; 7 positions match TRBD2. Looked up from germline, CDR1 is MNHEY and CDR2 is SMNVEV (reference sequence). V trimming: 3 bases; J trimming: 6 bases; junction bases outside the gene matches: 5. The length of the CDR3 is 13 residues. As DNA, the CDR3 is TGTGCCAGCAGTTTGTGGGAGGGCCGCGAGCAGTACTTC. Its protein product is CASSLWEGREQYF.

This clonotype was seen a single time. The chain couples TRBV20-1 to TRBJ2-4; 8 bases map to TRBD1. The CDR3 loop spans 14 amino acids. Trimming took 4 bases from V and 13 from J; bases not matched to a gene: 15. Germline V CDR1 and CDR2: DFQATT, SNEGSKA (reference sequence). The CDR3 bases are TGCAGTGCTACCTCAGGGGGCGGGAAGAGGGAGCAGTACTTC. Translating it yields CSATSGGGKREQYF.

This chain links TRBV6-5 with TRBJ2-5; 9 bases fit TRBD1. Germline V gives CDR1 MNHEY, CDR2 SVGAGI. The CDR3 has 18 residues. The V gene end was trimmed by 2 bases and the J gene end by 2 bases; junction bases not matched to a gene: 12. The CDR3 reads CASSYRNPGQGIQETQYF. The CDR3 DNA reads as TGTGCCAGCAGTTACCGGAATCCGGGACAGGGAATTCAAGAGACCCAGTACTTC.

As concerns this clonotype: At one boundary the junction diverges from the germline segment, which might be a read error. V usage is TRBV4-2 and J usage is TRBJ2-1; TRBD2 matches at 12 bases. The CDR3 consists of 17 residues. Germline CDR1 reads LGHNA; CDR2 reads YNFKEQ. The CDR3 region has the DNA TGTGCCAGCAGCCAAGATTGGGCTAGCGGGGGGGCCAATAAGCAGTTCTTC. It translates to CASSQDWASGGANKQFF.

This clonotype has just a few counts. The gene calls are TRBV3-1 and TRBJ2-1; unclear D gene. Germline-derived CDR1 and CDR2 are LGHDT and YNNKEL (reference sequence). The CDR3 is 15 amino acids. Trimming pared 4 bases from V and 3 bases from J, leaving 13 bases between. The CDR3 here is CASSPNVNHYNEQFF. The CDR3 DNA is TGTGCCAGCAGCCCTAATGTTAACCACTACAATGAGCAGTTCTTC.

This clonotype was counted between two and nine times. J is TRBJ1-2 and V is TRBV20-1, with D possibly TRBD1 on 6 matching bases. The germline V gene has CDR1 DFQATT and CDR2 SNEGSKA (reference sequence). V lost 0 bases to trimming and J lost 8 bases, with 19 bases between them. The CDR3 runs to 15 residues. CDR3 coding DNA: TGCAGTGCTAGAGATTGGACACAGGGAGGAAAGGGCTACACCTTC. It is translated as CSARDWTQGGKGYTF.

The chain couples TRBV3-1 to TRBJ2-6, with D perhaps TRBD1 (6 bases). V lost 4 bases to trimming and J lost 0 bases, with 13 bases between them. This CDR3 is 17 amino acids long. The germline CDR1 and CDR2 sequences are LGHDT and YNNKEL (reference sequence). CDR3 amino acids: CASSLPDSLSGANVLTF. CDR3 nucleotide sequence: TGTGCCAGCAGCCTACCGGACAGCCTCTCTGGGGCCAACGTCCTGACTTTC.

Worth noting for this clonotype: Given a much more abundant clone one base away, this may be a read error. The V gene is TRBV20-1, the J gene TRBJ2-4; tentative D call: TRBD1 (6 bases). Germline V CDR1 and CDR2: DFQATT, SNEGSKA (reference sequence). Trimming pared 2 bases from V and 8 bases from J, leaving 10 bases between. The CDR3 length is 12 residues. CDR3 in DNA: TGCAGTGCTAGAATTGCAGGGGACATTCAGTACTTC. The encoded protein is CSARIAGDIQYF.

The chain employs TRBV20-1 and TRBJ1-4; D might be TRBD1 (5 bases). The CDR3 is 15 amino acids. Germline V lookup: CDR1 DFQATT, CDR2 SNEGSKA (reference sequence). V was clipped by 0 bases and J by 4 bases, with 12 bases between them. This CDR3 reads CSARDRTSLNEKLFF. Here the CDR3 DNA reads TGCAGTGCTAGAGATCGGACAAGCCTTAATGAAAAACTGTTTTTT.

The V and J genes are TRBV29-1 and TRBJ1-2; D may be TRBD1 (6 bases). Per germline, CDR1 SQVTM and CDR2 ANQGSEA. V gave up 7 bases and J gave up 1 base, with 13 bases separating them. The CDR3 has 13 amino acids. The CDR3 region has the DNA TGCAGCGGCCGGGACACAGATAACTATGGCTACACCTTC. Translating it yields CSGRDTDNYGYTF. Full variable domain (rest looked up from reference TRBV29-1 and TRBJ1-2): SAVISQKPSRDICQRGTSLTIQCQVDSQVTMMFWYRQQPGQSLTLIATANQGSEATYESGFVIDKFPISRPNLTFSTLTVSNMSPEDSSIYLCSGRDTDNYGYTFGSGTRLTVV.

The chain joins TRBV6-5 to TRBJ1-5; D possibly corresponds to TRBD1 (5 bases). The V gene's germline CDR1 is MNHEY and CDR2 SVGAGI. Trimming removed 5 bases from V and 5 bases from J, with 16 bases in between. The CDR3 sequence is 15 residues long. In DNA, the CDR3 is TGTGCCAGCAGTAAGGAAAGGGGTTTGCATCAGCCCCAGCATTTT. Protein sequence: CASSKERGLHQPQHF.

The V call is TRBV20-1, the J call TRBJ2-1; the match to TRBD1 covers 8 bases. Germline V gives CDR1 DFQATT, CDR2 SNEGSKA (reference sequence). This CDR3 has 11 amino acids. V shed 6 bases, J shed 9 bases, and the junction held 4 bases outside the gene matches. As DNA, the CDR3 is TGCAGTGCAACTCAGGGGGCTGAGCAGTTCTTC. It translates to CSATQGAEQFF.

This clonotype has ten or more counts. This sequence joins TRBV29-1 and TRBJ2-7; D possibly corresponds to TRBD1 (5 bases). Germline CDR1 SQVTM, CDR2 ANQGSEA. V gave up 0 bases and J gave up 1 base, with 22 bases separating them. The length of the CDR3 is 18 residues. Here the CDR3 reads CSVEDGAQGSLGSYEQYF. DNA of the CDR3: TGCAGCGTTGAAGATGGGGCACAAGGAAGTTTGGGGTCCTACGAGCAGTACTTC.

The chain combines TRBV19 with TRBJ2-6; the D gene could be TRBD1 or TRBD2 (5 bases each). Trimming shortened V by 5 bases and J by 0 bases, and 20 bases separated the two germline ends. This CDR3 has 19 residues. Germline CDR1 is LNHDA and CDR2 is SQIVND (reference sequence). CDR3 residues: CASSLTPGLGTSGANVLTF. CDR3 DNA sequence: TGTGCCAGTAGTCTCACACCAGGACTGGGGACCTCTGGGGCCAACGTCCTGACTTTC.

This clonotype was picked up a small number of times. V usage is TRBV7-2 and J usage is TRBJ2-1, with 7 bases that match TRBD2. Per the germline V gene, CDR1 is SGHTA and CDR2 is FQGNSA. Trimming at V came to 2 bases and at J to 6 bases, leaving 10 bases not matched to a gene. This CDR3 is 16 amino acids long. The CDR3 is CASSLSLVAGVNEQFF. The CDR3 DNA reads as TGTGCCAGCAGCTTATCGCTAGTAGCGGGCGTCAATGAGCAGTTCTTC.